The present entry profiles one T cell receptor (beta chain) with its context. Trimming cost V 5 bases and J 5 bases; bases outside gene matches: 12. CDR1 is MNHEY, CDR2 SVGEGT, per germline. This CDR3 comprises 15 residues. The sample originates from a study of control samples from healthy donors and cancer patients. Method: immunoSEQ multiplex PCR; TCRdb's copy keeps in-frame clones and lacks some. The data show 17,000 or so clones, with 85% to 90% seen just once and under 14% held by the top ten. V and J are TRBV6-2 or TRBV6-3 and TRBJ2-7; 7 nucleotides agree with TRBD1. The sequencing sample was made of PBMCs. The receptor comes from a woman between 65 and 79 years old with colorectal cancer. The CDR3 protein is CASSNSPRGMNEQYF. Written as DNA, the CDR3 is TGTGCCAGCAGTAATTCCCCCAGGGGGATGAACGAGCAGTACTTC.